This passage covers 18 T cell receptor beta chains from one sample sequenced in a study of cytomegalovirus exposure and HLA in healthy donors. Use of 60 Vbeta and 13 Jbeta primers characterized the PCR. Using immunoSEQ multiplex PCR, the repertoire was profiled, and TCRdb retains in-frame clones only, with some absent. The data hold 98,000 or so clones, with roughly a tenth observed a single time. The sequencing sample was made of PBMCs. The source of these receptors is a middle-aged man in good health and CMV-seropositive.

The V gene is TRBV19, the J gene TRBJ1-1; D possibly corresponds to TRBD1 (6 bases). The CDR3 is 17 amino acids. Trimming shortened V by 5 bases and J by 1 base, and 20 bases separated the two germline ends. In germline, CDR1 is LNHDA, CDR2 SQIVND (reference sequence). The CDR3 DNA follows: TGTGCCAGTAGTCCCGCCCAGAGGCAGGGGTGGAACACTGAAGCTTTCTTT. Protein: CASSPAQRQGWNTEAFF.

The V gene is TRBV10-3, the J gene TRBJ2-7; D call uncertain. This CDR3 comprises 15 residues. Germline lookup yields CDR1 ENHRY and CDR2 SYGVKD. Trimming pared 4 bases from V and 2 bases from J, leaving 15 bases between. In DNA, the CDR3 is TGTGCCATCAGTGGATCCGGCTTTGGAGCCTACGAGCAGTACTTC. Amino acid sequence: CAISGSGFGAYEQYF.

This chain uses TRBV2 with TRBJ2-5; 8 bases align to TRBD1. This CDR3 has 15 amino acids. V lost 5 bases, J lost 2 bases, and 7 bases stayed unmatched. Germline CDR1 is SNHLY and CDR2 is FYNNEI. The CDR3 reads CASSPFGTGQETQYF. CDR3 in DNA: TGTGCCAGCAGTCCTTTTGGGACAGGACAAGAGACCCAGTACTTC. Using reference TRBV2 and TRBJ2-5 for the parts outside the CDR3, the full variable domain is EPEVTQTPSHQVTQMGQEVILRCVPISNHLYFYWYRQILGQKVEFLVSFYNNEISEKSEIFDDQFSVERPDGSNFTLKIRSTKLEDSAMYFCASSPFGTGQETQYFGPGTRLLVL.

This clone has just a few counts. This is likely a read error, given that the CDR3 carries no conserved phenylalanine or tryptophan at its end. The chain employs TRBV4-2 and TRBJ2-3, with 12 bases identical to TRBD2. This CDR3 region has 18 residues. The trim removed 5 bases at V and 2 bases at J, leaving 11 bases unmatched. CDR1 and CDR2 (germline): LGHNA, YNFKEQ. CDR3 sequence (DNA): TGTGCCAGCAGCGAATCGCTAGCGGGAGGGCCCGTCACAGATACGCAGTATGTT. Translated: CASSESLAGGPVTDTQYV.

The chain joins TRBV9 to TRBJ2-7; D is uncertain. The CDR3 consists of 17 residues. V gave up 4 bases and J gave up 3 bases, with 23 bases separating them. CDR1 is SGDLS and CDR2 is YYNGEE in the germline V gene. CDR3 bases: TGTGCCAGCAGCCTCCATCGTTCGCGGCTCCCCCTCTACGAGCAGTACTTC. Amino acid sequence: CASSLHRSRLPLYEQYF.

V gene TRBV7-8 combines with J gene TRBJ1-2; D may be TRBD1 (5 bases). The germline V and J ends were trimmed by 6 bases and 4 bases, with 18 bases remaining between them. This CDR3 has 15 residues. CDR1 and CDR2 (germline): SGHVS, FQNEAQ. CDR3 sequence: CASSFADSSFYGYTF. CDR3 DNA sequence: TGTGCCAGCAGTTTTGCCGACAGCTCTTTCTATGGCTACACCTTC.

This rearrangement joins TRBV15 to TRBJ2-1; 14 positions agree with TRBD2. V lost 0 bases to trimming and J lost 7 bases; unmatched junction nucleotides: 5. CDR3 size: 17 residues. Germline CDR1 LNHNV, CDR2 YYDKDF (reference sequence). The CDR3 nucleotides read TGTGCCACCAGCAGAGAGGCCGGGACTAGCGGGAGAAATGAGCAGTTCTTC. The encoded protein is CATSREAGTSGRNEQFF. The variable domain in full, with the rest retrieved from reference TRBV15 and TRBJ2-1, is DAMVIQNPRYQVTQFGKPVTLSCSQTLNHNVMYWYQQKSSQAPKLLFHYYDKDFNNEADTPDNFQSRRPNTSFCFLDIRSPGLGDTAMYLCATSREAGTSGRNEQFFGPGTRLTVL.

The V and J genes are TRBV6-1 and TRBJ2-5; D is unclear. TRBJ2-7 matches the DNA end more closely, so the J call is doubtful. There are 11 residues in the CDR3. The germline CDR1 and CDR2 sequences are MNHNS and SASEGT. For the CDR3, the DNA is TGTGCCAGCAGTGCCATCTACGAGCAGTACTTC. Translating it yields CASSAIYEQYF.

V is TRBV9 and J is TRBJ1-2; the D is unclear. Germline V CDR1 and CDR2: SGDLS, YYNGEE. V shed 3 bases and J shed 0 bases, with 6 bases lying between them. This CDR3 contains 13 residues. This chain's CDR3 is CASSAAANYGYTF. In nucleotides, the CDR3 is TGTGCCAGCAGCGCCGCAGCTAACTATGGCTACACCTTC.

This clone was detected a few times. This chain joins TRBV5-6 and TRBJ2-2, with 10 bases fitting TRBD2. CDR1 and CDR2 from the germline V gene are SGHDT and YYEEEE. Losses at the gene ends were 4 bases for V and 7 bases for J; bases not matched to a gene: 4. The CDR3 covers 14 residues. The CDR3 sequence is CASSLGLAIGELFF. The CDR3 DNA follows: TGTGCCAGCAGCCTGGGACTAGCGATCGGGGAGCTGTTTTTT.

The chain links TRBV7-9 to TRBJ1-1; D may be TRBD1 (5 bases). Deletions cut 6 bases from V and 6 bases from J, with 20 bases between. Per the germline V gene, CDR1 is SEHNR and CDR2 is FQNEAQ (reference sequence). The CDR3 extends over 15 amino acids. As DNA, the CDR3 is TGTGCCAGCAGAAATGACAGAGGAAGGTCGCCTGAAGCTTTCTTT. It translates to CASRNDRGRSPEAFF.

This clone was counted between two and nine times. The CDR3 carries no conserved terminal phenylalanine or tryptophan, so it likely arises from a read error. The J gene is TRBJ2-3, the V gene TRBV23-1; no reliable D call. TRBV23-1 is annotated as an ORF whose role is uncertain. This CDR3 spans 13 amino acids. In DNA, the CDR3 is TGCGACAGAAGTCGTGACAGCACAGATACGCAGTATGTT. Protein sequence: CDRSRDSTDTQYV.

This rearrangement joins TRBV9 to TRBJ1-2, with 9 nucleotides matching TRBD1. The CDR3 has 15 residues. Trimming at V came to 0 bases and at J to 6 bases, leaving 6 bases not matched to a gene. Germline-derived CDR1 and CDR2 are SGDLS and YYNGEE. CDR3 DNA: TGTGCCAGCAGCGTAGTTACAGGGGGCTTAGATGGCTACACCTTC. This gives the protein CASSVVTGGLDGYTF.

The table lists this clone with a few counts. The chain has TRBV21-1 and TRBJ2-1; TRBD2, the table's D call, lacks a check against the DNA. TRBV21-1 is reported as a pseudogene. This CDR3 comprises 18 residues. CDR3 DNA sequence: TGTGCACACCACCGGGGACTAGCGTCCCTCAGAGAATACAATGAGCAGTTCTTC. Its translation is CAHHRGLASLREYNEQFF.

V is TRBV2 and J is TRBJ1-5; maybe TRBD1 (5 bases). Germline values: CDR1 SNHLY, CDR2 FYNNEI. The CDR3 loop spans 14 amino acids. V lost 7 bases, J lost 4 bases, and 14 bases lay in between. CDR3 residues: CASMHQGPNQPQHF. The CDR3 coding sequence is TGTGCCAGCATGCATCAGGGTCCGAATCAGCCCCAGCATTTT.

This clone was seen a few times. CDR3 nucleotide sequence: TGTGCCAGTAGTATAATGAACAGGCAAGAGACCCAGTACTTC. It is translated as CASSIMNRQETQYF. J is TRBJ2-5 and V is TRBV19; D may be TRBD1 (5 bases). Germline assignment: CDR1 LNHDA and CDR2 SQIVND (reference sequence). The CDR3 length is 14 residues. V lost 2 bases, J lost 2 bases, and 9 bases lay in between.

This chain links TRBV5-6 with TRBJ2-7; 8 nucleotides align to TRBD2. V gave up 2 bases and J gave up 9 bases; unmatched junction bases: 13. Germline loops: CDR1 SGHDT, CDR2 YYEEEE. The CDR3 is 15 residues long. CDR3 nucleotides: TGTGCCAGCAGCTTTCCCCGGGGGGGGTTGAACGCGCAGTACTTC. Translated: CASSFPRGGLNAQYF.

The CDR3, as DNA: TGTGCCAGCAGTGAATACAGGGGTTACGAGCAGTACTTC. It specifies CASSEYRGYEQYF. The genes are TRBV6-1 and TRBJ2-7, with 7 bases lining up with TRBD1. Germline V gene data show CDR1 as MNHNS and CDR2 as SASEGT. V dropped 2 bases and J dropped 4; count of bases not matched to a gene: 2. There are 13 residues in the CDR3.